This T cell receptor beta chain comes out of a study of T cell changes during pregnancy in multiple sclerosis. V lost 8 bases and J 1 base, leaving 3 bases between the germline ends. Germline loops: CDR1 MNHEY, CDR2 SMNVEV (reference sequence). The CDR3 consists of 11 residues. Only in-frame clones appear in the TCRdb table, and some are missing; sequencing was by immunoSEQ multiplex PCR. This sample has 60,000 to 85,000 clones, with approximately 90% found just once. The sample consisted of peripheral blood, taken in the second trimester of pregnancy. V gene TRBV27 combines with J gene TRBJ1-3, with D unresolved. The receptor was isolated from a female donor with multiple sclerosis, enrolled in a pregnancy study. CDR3 sequence: CASQSGNTIYF. The CDR3 DNA reads as TGTGCCAGCCAATCTGGAAACACCATATATTTT.